This T cell receptor beta chain was retrieved from a study of identical twins. Addition of a universal primer site occurred through template switching, and cDNA carried unique molecular identifiers. Each CDR3 protein gets one entry after TCRdb re-called the 5' RACE reads with MiXCR. The table has around 1.7 million distinct CDR3 sequences, under 35% seen once; the top ten hold approximately 0.29%. Germline loops: CDR1 MNHEY, CDR2 SMNVEV (reference sequence). The CDR3 loop spans 9 amino acids. The V and J ends lost 7 bases and 7 bases respectively, with 5 bases between them. Study results and caveats: Among beta out-of-frame sequences, excess sharing between twins appeared weaker.

This clonotype was seen at least ten times. The antigen is not known. Sequencing was performed on cord blood. The genes are TRBV27 and TRBJ2-7; D ambiguous. The TCR was taken from a newborn girl in good health. CDR3 bases: TGTGCCAGCAATCAAGAGCAGTACTTC. As protein: CASNQEQYF.